This section outlines one TCR beta chain sequence together with its context. Its target is not known. Clones were read by immunoSEQ multiplex PCR, and TCRdb kept only the in-frame ones, dropping some. The sample includes tens of thousands of clones, 70% to 90% of them seen just once. The CDR3 is 16 residues long. V was cut by 7 bases and J by 6 bases, with 23 bases left in between. Germline V gives CDR1 LNHDA, CDR2 SQIVND (reference sequence). The data originate from a study of Tregs in tolerant kidney transplant recipients. Study details: Related graft donors supplied nonmyeloablative bone marrow transplants, and mixed chimerism was transient.

Study-wide results and limits: Tregs expanded with activated donor B cells seemed most donor-specific.

CD4+CD25+CD127- Tregs, CD4+CD25- non-Tregs, CD4 and CD8 cells were sorted. The sequence derives from a human donor who received a combined kidney and bone marrow transplant. The chain employs TRBV19 and TRBJ2-3; a possible D gene is TRBD2 (6 bases). The input for sequencing was CD4+ T cells from blood, taken before the transplant. CDR3 DNA: TGTGCCAGTACCCCTGGGTGGGGAGGCCCCGCGGATACGCAGTATTTT. This sequence encodes CASTPGWGGPADTQYF.